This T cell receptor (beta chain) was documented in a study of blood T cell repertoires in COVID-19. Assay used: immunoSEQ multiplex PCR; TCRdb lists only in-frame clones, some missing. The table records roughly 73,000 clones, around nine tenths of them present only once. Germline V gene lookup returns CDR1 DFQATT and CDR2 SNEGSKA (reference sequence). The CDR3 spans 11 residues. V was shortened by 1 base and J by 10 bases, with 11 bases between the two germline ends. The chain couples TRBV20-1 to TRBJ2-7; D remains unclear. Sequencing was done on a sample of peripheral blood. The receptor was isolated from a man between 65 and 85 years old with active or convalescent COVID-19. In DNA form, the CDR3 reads TGCAGTGCTAGAGCCACACAGAGACAGTACTTC. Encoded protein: CSARATQRQYF.